This T cell receptor beta chain was sequenced for a study of T cell clusters in autoimmune cytopenias. At the level of the study: A median of 51,575 TRB reads per sample yielded a median around 2,500 distinct clonotypes.

TRB was amplified from approximately 250 ng of peripheral blood genomic DNA per sample. Findings and caveats of the study: TRB repertoire shifts in secondary cytopenia and chronic lymphocytic leukemia mostly reflected lymphoma, not autoimmunity. Comparing secondary cytopenia with chronic lymphocytic leukemia showed no cluster-lack signature, apparently masked by lymphoma repertoire.

Comment on this clonotype: Its antigen is still unknown.

One tube held mixed TRB-A and TRB-B primer pools for touch-down PCR. TCRdb reworked the multiplex PCR reads into one entry per CDR3 protein, no DNA. Its listing shows over a thousand distinct CDR3 sequences. The sequence came from a human donor with an autoimmune cytopenia or autoimmune hepatitis (not recorded which). Sequenced: peripheral blood.

CDR3 protein: CANITSGIIGELFF. The chain has TRBV10-3 and TRBJ2-2; TCRdb's D call of TRBD2 is untestable without DNA. This CDR3 region has 14 residues. Germline CDR1 ENHRY, CDR2 SYGVKD.